A single sample gave rise to the 28 T cell receptor beta chains below, sequenced in a study of CD8 T cells in Susac syndrome. The RNA input was about 0.5 to 1 ug, and it was reverse transcribed with random hexamers. In TCRdb, the immunoSEQ multiplex PCR reads were re-called with MiXCR into one record per CDR3 protein. The sample has roughly 120,000 distinct CDR3 sequences; roughly 93% are singletons. Sequencing used CD8+ T cells from PBMCs. The receptors were gathered from a human donor with multiple sclerosis.

The chain employs TRBV19 and TRBJ1-1; the match to TRBD1 covers 9 bases. Germline V gives CDR1 LNHDA, CDR2 SQIVND (reference sequence). Losses at the gene ends were 2 bases for V and 5 bases for J; bases not matched to a gene: 6. The CDR3 is 15 residues long. The CDR3: CASSISTGGGTEAFF. CDR3 coding DNA: TGTGCCAGTAGTATATCCACAGGGGGCGGGACTGAAGCTTTCTTT.

The rearrangement uses TRBV7-9 and TRBJ2-3; D is uncertain. Germline V gene lookup returns CDR1 SEHNR and CDR2 FQNEAQ (reference sequence). The ends were cut back, 5 bases at V and 2 bases at J, with 5 bases in the middle. This CDR3 spans 12 amino acids. CDR3 nucleotides: TGTGCCAGCAGCCATATCACAGATACGCAGTATTTT. This gives the protein CASSHITDTQYF.

This clonotype has a single count. This chain connects TRBV28 to TRBJ1-1; D not resolved. The ends were cut back, 6 bases at V and 1 base at J, with 9 bases in the middle. The CDR3 has 13 residues. The germline V gene encodes CDR1 MDHEN and CDR2 SYDVKM. The CDR3 region has the DNA TGTGCCAGCAGATACACAGAGAACACTGAAGCTTTCTTT. Protein: CASRYTENTEAFF.

The chain links TRBV25-1 to TRBJ1-1; D gene uncertain. Trimming pared 6 bases from V and 3 bases from J, leaving 8 bases between. CDR1 MGHDK and CDR2 SYGVNS come from the germline V gene. The CDR3 sequence is 12 residues long. As DNA, the CDR3 is TGTGCCAGCAGCGAAGGGTACACTGAAGCTTTCTTT. Translating gives CASSEGYTEAFF.

The chain recombines TRBV18 with TRBJ1-1, with 8 bases fitting TRBD1. Germline V CDR1 and CDR2: KGHSH, LQKENI. The CDR3 runs to 16 residues. The trim removed 3 bases at V and 5 bases at J, leaving 11 bases unmatched. Here the CDR3 reads CASSPERTGTWTEAFF. CDR3 coding DNA: TGTGCCAGCTCACCCGAACGGACAGGGACTTGGACTGAAGCTTTCTTT.

In this sample, this clonotype turned up once. The chain couples TRBV7-9 to TRBJ1-1; D is unresolved. The V end lost 9 bases, the J end lost 6 bases, and 17 bases lay between the germline ends. CDR3 length: 13 residues. Germline values: CDR1 SEHNR, CDR2 FQNEAQ (reference sequence). The CDR3 DNA reads TGTGCCAGTACGTACGAAGACCCCGCTGAAGCTTTCTTT. It yields the protein CASTYEDPAEAFF.

V is TRBV9 and J is TRBJ2-1; the D call may be TRBD1 or TRBD2 (5 bases each). The germline V gene has CDR1 SGDLS and CDR2 YYNGEE. V was clipped by 0 bases and J by 7 bases, with 14 bases between them. This CDR3 has 15 residues. CDR3 residues: CASSVGGTVMNEQFF. The CDR3 DNA is TGTGCCAGCAGCGTAGGAGGGACGGTAATGAATGAGCAGTTCTTC.

This clonotype has a single count. This chain connects TRBV7-9 to TRBJ1-5, with TRBD1 identical over 7 bases. The ends lost 6 bases at V and 9 bases at J; junction bases unmatched: 8. This CDR3 has 13 residues. CDR1 and CDR2 (germline): SEHNR, FQNEAQ (reference sequence). The chain's CDR3 is CASSPDRAAPQHF. The CDR3, as DNA: TGTGCCAGCAGTCCCGACAGGGCGGCGCCCCAGCATTTT.

This chain joins TRBV24-1 and TRBJ1-1, with TRBD1 matching over 8 bases. The CDR3 loop spans 11 amino acids. V dropped 8 bases and J dropped 7; count of bases not matched to a gene: 2. CDR1 is KGHDR, CDR2 SFDVKD, per germline. CDR3 residues: CATTRGREAFF. In DNA, the CDR3 is TGTGCCACCACCAGGGGGCGTGAAGCTTTCTTT.

This clonotype was recorded only once. This sequence joins TRBV9 and TRBJ2-7; 7 bases map to TRBD1. The germline V gene has CDR1 SGDLS and CDR2 YYNGEE. J lost 5 bases, V lost 1 base, and 3 bases had no gene match. This CDR3 is built from 13 residues. In nucleotides, the CDR3 is TGTGCCAGCAGCGTACAAGGGGGCGACGAGCAGTACTTC. Amino acids: CASSVQGGDEQYF. The whole variable domain, remainder taken from reference TRBV9 and TRBJ2-7, is DSGVTQTPKHLITATGQRVTLRCSPRSGDLSVYWYQQSLDQGLQFLIQYYNGEERAKGNILERFSAQQFPDLHSELNLSSLELGDSALYFCASSVQGGDEQYFGPGTRLTVT.

The chain is built from TRBV9 and TRBJ2-2; D not certain. Germline loops: CDR1 SGDLS, CDR2 YYNGEE. V dropped 0 bases and J dropped 0 bases, with 9 bases sitting between them. CDR3 length: 16 amino acids. The CDR3, as DNA: TGTGCCAGCAGCGTAGAGCCGAATACGAACACCGGGGAGCTGTTTTTT. Translating it yields CASSVEPNTNTGELFF.

V and J are TRBV15 and TRBJ2-1; 10 bases are shared with TRBD1. Looked up from germline, CDR1 is LNHNV and CDR2 is YYDKDF (reference sequence). The CDR3 consists of 15 residues. The J segment lost 7 bases and the V segment lost 5 bases, leaving 8 bases of the junction unmatched. The CDR3 DNA reads TGTGCCACCAGCGTTCCCGGGACAGGGGAGAATGAGCAGTTCTTC. Protein product: CATSVPGTGENEQFF.

The rearrangement joins TRBV11-2 to TRBJ1-2, with unresolved D. CDR1 is SGHAT and CDR2 is FQNNGV in the germline V gene. The CDR3 length is 16 residues. The V end lost 3 bases, the J end lost 0 bases, and 14 bases lay between the germline ends. The CDR3 reads CASSFKFRDTNYGYTF. Here the CDR3 DNA reads TGTGCCAGCAGCTTTAAATTTCGGGATACTAACTATGGCTACACCTTC.

The chain links TRBV5-6 to TRBJ2-1, with 7 bases lining up with TRBD1. The CDR3 sequence is 16 residues long. Trimming cost V 4 bases and J 0 bases; bases outside gene matches: 7. From germline, CDR1 is SGHDT and CDR2 YYEEEE. This CDR3 is CASSLRAGGSYNEQFF. The CDR3 bases are TGTGCCAGCAGCCTCAGGGCAGGGGGCTCCTACAATGAGCAGTTCTTC. The full variable domain, completed using reference TRBV5-6 and TRBJ2-1, is DAGVTQSPTHLIKTRGQQVTLRCSPKSGHDTVSWYQQALGQGPQFIFQYYEEEERQRGNFPDRFSGHQFPNYSSELNVNALLLGDSALYLCASSLRAGGSYNEQFFGPGTRLTVL.

The chain carries TRBV2 and TRBJ1-2; no clear D. The CDR3 length is 12 residues. The ends were cut back, 3 bases at V and 4 bases at J, with 6 bases in the middle. Germline V gene sequence: CDR1 SNHLY, CDR2 FYNNEI. The CDR3 bases are TGTGCCAGCAGTGAGGGAGGCTATGGCTACACCTTC. Its protein is CASSEGGYGYTF.

This rearrangement joins TRBV4-1 to TRBJ2-4; D is ambiguous. The CDR3 runs to 14 residues. CDR1 is MGHRA, CDR2 YSYEKL, per germline. Trimming took off 0 bases at V and 0 bases at J, with 3 bases between the two ends. The CDR3: CASSQEIAKNIQYF. The CDR3 DNA follows: TGCGCCAGCAGCCAAGAAATAGCCAAAAACATTCAGTACTTC.

The chain employs TRBV6-1 and TRBJ2-7; D remains unclear. CDR3 length equals 14 residues. V lost 3 bases and J lost 2, with 11 bases in between. CDR1 and CDR2 (germline): MNHNS, SASEGT. The CDR3 reads CASSEVLKAYEQYF. The CDR3 DNA reads as TGTGCCAGCAGTGAGGTGCTTAAAGCCTACGAGCAGTACTTC.

This chain connects TRBV4-2 to TRBJ2-7; weak D call: TRBD2 (6 bases). Trimming removed 4 bases from V and 6 bases from J, with 13 bases in between. The CDR3 contains 13 residues. Looked up from germline, CDR1 is LGHNA and CDR2 is YNFKEQ. CDR3 sequence reads: CASSRALAGEQYV. CDR3 coding DNA: TGTGCCAGCAGCCGCGCACTAGCAGGCGAGCAGTACGTC.

V and J are TRBV6-1 and TRBJ1-6; D might be TRBD1 (6 bases). Trimming stripped 2 bases from V and 7 bases from J, with 15 bases between. The germline V gene has CDR1 MNHNS and CDR2 SASEGT. The CDR3 contains 16 residues. Written as DNA, the CDR3 is TGTGCCAGCAGTGAAAAGACAGGAGAAGGAAATTCACCCCTCCACTTT. Encoded protein: CASSEKTGEGNSPLHF.

The chain combines TRBV6-1 with TRBJ1-1; D remains ambiguous. The V gene's germline CDR1 is MNHNS and CDR2 SASEGT. The CDR3 spans 15 residues. V lost 1 base and J 5 bases, leaving 14 bases between the germline ends. CDR3 DNA: TGTGCCAGCAGTGAAGACCGGGAAGCGAGGACTGAAGCTTTCTTT. Translation gives CASSEDREARTEAFF.

The V gene is TRBV7-9, the J gene TRBJ2-7; TRBD1 aligns across 7 bases. The CDR3 loop spans 14 amino acids. With 5 bases clipped from V and 2 bases from J, the junction kept 6 bases outside the gene matches. Germline-derived CDR1 and CDR2 are SEHNR and FQNEAQ (reference sequence). DNA of the CDR3: TGTGCCAGCAGCCAGCCGGGACAGCCCTACGAGCAGTACGTC. Translating it yields CASSQPGQPYEQYV.

The chain has TRBV7-6 and TRBJ2-3, with D unresolved. Per the germline V gene, CDR1 is SGHVS and CDR2 is FNYEAQ. Trimming cost V 6 bases and J 0 bases, with 10 bases left between them. The CDR3 has 14 amino acids. Here the CDR3 reads CASRYGPSTDTQYF. In DNA, the CDR3 is TGTGCCAGCAGATATGGACCGAGCACAGATACGCAGTATTTT.

This clonotype has more than one count but fewer than ten. The chain joins TRBV7-9 to TRBJ2-5; D ambiguous. Per germline, CDR1 SEHNR and CDR2 FQNEAQ (reference sequence). The CDR3 contains 11 residues. The germline V and J ends were trimmed by 2 bases and 7 bases, with 5 bases remaining between them. The CDR3 nucleotides read TGTGCCAGCAGCTTATCAGGGACCCAGTACTTC. Protein: CASSLSGTQYF.

The rearrangement joins TRBV20-1 to TRBJ2-5, with TRBD2 matching over 11 bases. The V and J ends lost 6 bases and 2 bases, in that order; junction bases with no gene match: 11. The germline V gene encodes CDR1 DFQATT and CDR2 SNEGSKA (reference sequence). This CDR3 comprises 16 residues. The CDR3 region has the DNA TGCAGTGCCAATACAAGGCTAGCGGGGGGTCAAGAGACCCAGTACTTC. Protein sequence: CSANTRLAGGQETQYF.

The chain joins TRBV27 to TRBJ2-1; D is ambiguous. Germline values: CDR1 MNHEY, CDR2 SMNVEV (reference sequence). The CDR3 is 13 residues long. Trimming removed 0 bases from V and 5 bases from J, with 5 bases in between. The CDR3 DNA follows: TGTGCCAGCAGTTTATCGATCGACAATGAGCAGTTCTTC. Protein: CASSLSIDNEQFF.

V usage is TRBV5-6 and J usage is TRBJ1-5; 7 nucleotides line up with TRBD1. Trimming took 1 base from V and 7 from J; bases not matched to a gene: 5. CDR3 size: 14 residues. Germline CDR1 and CDR2: SGHDT and YYEEEE. The DNA of the CDR3 is TGTGCCAGCAGCTTGTGGCCAGGGGGGCAGCCCCAGCATTTT. Amino acids: CASSLWPGGQPQHF.

This chain uses TRBV5-1 with TRBJ1-1; a possible D gene is TRBD1 (6 bases). From germline, CDR1 is SGHRS and CDR2 YFSETQ. The length of the CDR3 is 15 residues. Trimming took off 4 bases at V and 4 bases at J, with 17 bases between the two ends. The CDR3 reads CASSPWGGGRTEAFF. The CDR3 DNA reads TGCGCCAGCAGCCCCTGGGGCGGGGGGCGCACTGAAGCTTTCTTT.

The J gene is TRBJ2-7, the V gene TRBV7-8; D not certain. The CDR3 extends over 14 amino acids. V lost 3 bases to trimming and J lost 7 bases, with 16 bases between them. Germline V gene sequence: CDR1 SGHVS, CDR2 FQNEAQ. The CDR3 DNA follows: TGTGCCAGCAGCTTTCACTCCATGGGGTGGGAGCAGTACGTC. This encodes CASSFHSMGWEQYV.